This T cell receptor (beta chain) comes out of a study of naive and memory T cell subsets. Overall study findings and caveats: Diversity fell and Gini index rose from naive through CM, EM, EMRA. TCR counts from RNA may reflect activation-linked expression changes. Clonotypes here are unpaired alpha or beta chain sequences. Especially in CD8 cells, naive repertoires contained a few larger clonotypes, possibly CD45RA-re-expressing memory cells.

Both TRBC1 and TRBC2 were covered by a beta constant-region primer of two equimolar oligonucleotides. Four rounds of PCR amplified the ligated cDNA using nested alpha and beta constant-region primers plus SP2. TCRdb re-derived calls from the UMI-ligation and nested PCR reads in MiXCR, one entry per CDR3 protein. Among roughly 150,000 distinct CDR3 sequences listed, about 20% were seen once. This clonotype was found a few times. Antigen specificity is unknown. The CDR3 has 16 amino acids. CDR1 and CDR2 from the germline V gene are LGHDT and YNNKEL (reference sequence). The trim removed 0 bases at V and 4 bases at J, leaving 7 bases unmatched.

What was sequenced was naive CD8+ T cells from blood. V and J are TRBV3-1 and TRBJ2-3; 7 bases match TRBD2. This clonotype was sampled from a human donor in good health. The CDR3, as DNA: TGTGCCAGCAGCCAAGATTGGCGGGAGCTAGCAGATACGCAGTATTTT. This sequence encodes CASSQDWRELADTQYF.